This T cell receptor beta chain comes out of a study of radiotherapy plus CTLA-4 blockade in lung cancer (dated by TCRdb to between 2017 and 2018). Background on the whole study: Among enrolled patients, approximately 17% had an objective response and 25% to 40% reached disease control. Points the paper makes about the study in general: The strongest predictors of response were reported to be early dynamic shifts in blood T cell clones along with a rise in serum interferon-beta following radiation. After treatment with radiotherapy and ipilimumab, TCR clones that originated in tumors expanded in peripheral blood.

Library prep was done by the immunoSEQ multiplex PCR assay. The table comes from immuneACCESS by way of TCRdb, which keeps in-frame sequences with V and J called. Part of the clones is missing from these tables; in studies checked, under half for an unresolved V gene and the rest for unknown reasons. Within this sample are over 95,000 clones, with about four fifths of them counted one time only. Approximately 3% of the sample comes from the top ten. After removal of 5 bases from V and 4 bases from J, the junction retains 5 bases not matched to a gene. The CDR3 has 14 amino acids, counting the end cysteine and phenylalanine. The read is trimmed to its CDR3 DNA, 42 bases read in frame from base 1. From a lookup of the germline V gene, CDR1 and CDR2 are SGHTA and FQGNSA. This clone appeared once. No antigen is known for it. Base qualities were left out, and no much larger clone turns up one base away.

The study evaluated CTLA-4 blockade (ipilimumab) given together with focal radiation therapy in patients who had chemo-refractory metastatic non-small-cell lung cancer. The sequence was obtained from a human donor with non-small cell lung cancer who had a partial response to radiotherapy plus ipilimumab. Some clones in this sample may be carry-over from other donors' samples. The sequenced sample was peripheral blood, obtained from a patient treated with radiotherapy plus ipilimumab. The rearrangement combines TRBV7-2 with TRBJ2-5; 9 of the junction bases match TRBD1. CDR3 sequence: CASSPGQGTETQYF. The nucleotide sequence is given as TGTGCCAGCAGCCCCGGACAGGGGACAGAGACCCAGTACTTC.